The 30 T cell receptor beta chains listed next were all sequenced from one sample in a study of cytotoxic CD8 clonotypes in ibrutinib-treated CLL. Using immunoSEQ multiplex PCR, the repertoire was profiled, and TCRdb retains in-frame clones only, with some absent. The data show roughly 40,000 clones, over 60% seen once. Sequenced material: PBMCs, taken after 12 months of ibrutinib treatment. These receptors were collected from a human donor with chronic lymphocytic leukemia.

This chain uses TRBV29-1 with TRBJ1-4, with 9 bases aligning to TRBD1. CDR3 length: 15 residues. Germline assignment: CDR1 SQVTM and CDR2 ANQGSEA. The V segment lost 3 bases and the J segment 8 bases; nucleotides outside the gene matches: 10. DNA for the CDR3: TGCAGCGTTGACACCACAGGGGGCGCGGGAGAAAAACTGTTTTTT. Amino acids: CSVDTTGGAGEKLFF.

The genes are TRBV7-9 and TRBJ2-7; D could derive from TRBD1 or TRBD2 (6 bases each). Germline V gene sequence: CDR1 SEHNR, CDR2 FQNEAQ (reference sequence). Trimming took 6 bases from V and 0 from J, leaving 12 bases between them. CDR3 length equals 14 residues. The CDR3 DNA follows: TGTGCCAGCAGGCGGGACACCGACTCCTACGAGCAGTACTTC. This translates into CASRRDTDSYEQYF.

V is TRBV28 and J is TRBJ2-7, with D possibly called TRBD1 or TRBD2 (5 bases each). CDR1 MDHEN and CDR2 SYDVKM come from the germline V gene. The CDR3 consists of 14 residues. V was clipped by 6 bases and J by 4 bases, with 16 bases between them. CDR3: CASRSPGTLYEQYF. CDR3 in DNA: TGTGCCAGCAGGAGTCCCGGGACGCTTTACGAGCAGTACTTC.

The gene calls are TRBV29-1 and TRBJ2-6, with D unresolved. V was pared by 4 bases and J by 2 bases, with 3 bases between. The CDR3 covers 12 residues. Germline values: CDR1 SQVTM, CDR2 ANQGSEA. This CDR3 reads CSVAAGANVLTF. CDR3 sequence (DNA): TGCAGCGTTGCGGCTGGGGCCAACGTCCTGACTTTC.

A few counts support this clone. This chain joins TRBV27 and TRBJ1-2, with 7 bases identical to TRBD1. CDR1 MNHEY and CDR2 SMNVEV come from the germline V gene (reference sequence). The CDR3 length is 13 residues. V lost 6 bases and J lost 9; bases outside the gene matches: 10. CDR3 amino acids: CASRETGQDSYTF. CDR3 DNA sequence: TGTGCCAGCAGAGAAACCGGACAGGATAGCTACACCTTC.

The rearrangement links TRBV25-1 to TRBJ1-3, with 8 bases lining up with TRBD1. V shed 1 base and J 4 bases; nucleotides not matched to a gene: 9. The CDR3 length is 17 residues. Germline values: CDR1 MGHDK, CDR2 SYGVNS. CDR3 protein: CASSEFPARDRGNTIYF. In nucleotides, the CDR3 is TGTGCCAGCAGTGAATTCCCGGCGCGGGACAGGGGAAACACCATATATTTT.

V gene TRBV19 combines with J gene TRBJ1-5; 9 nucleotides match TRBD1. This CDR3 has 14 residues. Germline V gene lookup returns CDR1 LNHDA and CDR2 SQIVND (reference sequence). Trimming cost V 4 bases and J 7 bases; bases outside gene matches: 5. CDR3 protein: CASSTQGAEQPQHF. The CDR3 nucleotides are TGTGCCAGTAGTACACAGGGGGCTGAACAGCCCCAGCATTTT.

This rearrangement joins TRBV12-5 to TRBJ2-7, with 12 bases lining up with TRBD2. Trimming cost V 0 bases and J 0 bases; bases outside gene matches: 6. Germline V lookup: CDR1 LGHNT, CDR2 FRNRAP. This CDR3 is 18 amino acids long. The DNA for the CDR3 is TGTGCTAGTGGTTTGGTCCTTCTAGCGGGGGGGAGCTCCTACGAGCAGTACTTC. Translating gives CASGLVLLAGGSSYEQYF. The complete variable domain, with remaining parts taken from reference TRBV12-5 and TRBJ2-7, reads DARVTQTPRHKVTEMGQEVTMRCQPILGHNTVFWYRQTMMQGLELLAYFRNRAPLDDSGMPKDRFSAEMPDATLATLKIQPSEPRDSAVYFCASGLVLLAGGSSYEQYFGPGTRLTVT.

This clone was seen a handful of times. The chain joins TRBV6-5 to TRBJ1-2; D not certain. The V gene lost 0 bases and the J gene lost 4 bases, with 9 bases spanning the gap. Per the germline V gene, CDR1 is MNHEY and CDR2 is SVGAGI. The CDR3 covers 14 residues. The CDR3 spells CASSYSGRPYGYTF. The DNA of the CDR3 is TGTGCCAGCAGTTACTCGGGCCGGCCCTATGGCTACACCTTC.

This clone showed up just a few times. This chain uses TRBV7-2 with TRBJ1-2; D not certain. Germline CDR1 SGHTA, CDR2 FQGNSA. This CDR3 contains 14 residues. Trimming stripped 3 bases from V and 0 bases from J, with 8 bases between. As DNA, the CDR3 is TGTGCCAGCAGCTTTCGGGGATCTAACTATGGCTACACCTTC. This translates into CASSFRGSNYGYTF.

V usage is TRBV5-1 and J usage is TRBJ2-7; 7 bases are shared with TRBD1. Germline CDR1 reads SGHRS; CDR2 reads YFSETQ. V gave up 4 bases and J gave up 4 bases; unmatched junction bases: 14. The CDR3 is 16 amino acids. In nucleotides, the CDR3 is TGCGCCAGCAGCCTGTCCACCGCCGGGACAGCATACGAGCAGTACTTC. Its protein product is CASSLSTAGTAYEQYF.

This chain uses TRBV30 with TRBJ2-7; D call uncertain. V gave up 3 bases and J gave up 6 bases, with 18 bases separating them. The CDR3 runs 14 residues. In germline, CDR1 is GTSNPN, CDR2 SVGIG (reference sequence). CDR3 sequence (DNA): TGTGCCTGGAGGCCTGTATGGGGTGCAGGCGAGCAGTACTTC. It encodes CAWRPVWGAGEQYF.

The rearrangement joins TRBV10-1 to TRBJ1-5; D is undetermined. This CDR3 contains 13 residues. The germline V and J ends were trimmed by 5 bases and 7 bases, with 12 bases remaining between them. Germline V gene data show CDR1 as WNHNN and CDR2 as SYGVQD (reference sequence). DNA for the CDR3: TGCGCCAGCAGTTCTGGGGTTGGGCAGCCCCAGCATTTT. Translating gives CASSSGVGQPQHF.

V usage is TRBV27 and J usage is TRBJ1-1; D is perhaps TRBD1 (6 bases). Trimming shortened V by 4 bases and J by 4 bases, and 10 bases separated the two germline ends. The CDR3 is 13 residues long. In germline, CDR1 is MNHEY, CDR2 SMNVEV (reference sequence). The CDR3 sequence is CASSSYRVTEAFF. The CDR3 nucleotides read TGTGCCAGCAGTTCTTACAGGGTCACTGAAGCTTTCTTT.

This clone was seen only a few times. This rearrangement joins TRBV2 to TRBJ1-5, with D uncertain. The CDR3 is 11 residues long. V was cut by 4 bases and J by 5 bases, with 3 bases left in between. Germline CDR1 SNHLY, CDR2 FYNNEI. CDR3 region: CASSGDQPQHF. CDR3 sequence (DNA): TGTGCCAGCAGTGGGGATCAGCCCCAGCATTTT.

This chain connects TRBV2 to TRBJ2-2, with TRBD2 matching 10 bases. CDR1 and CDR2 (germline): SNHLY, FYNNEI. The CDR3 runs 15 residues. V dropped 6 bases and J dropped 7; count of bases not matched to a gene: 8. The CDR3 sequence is CASSKAGGLIGELFF. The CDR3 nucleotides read TGTGCCAGCAGCAAAGCGGGAGGGTTAATCGGGGAGCTGTTTTTT.

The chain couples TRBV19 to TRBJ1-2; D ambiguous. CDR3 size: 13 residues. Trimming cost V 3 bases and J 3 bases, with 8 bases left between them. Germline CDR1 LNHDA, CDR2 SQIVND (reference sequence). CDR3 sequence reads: CASSIGQHYGYTF. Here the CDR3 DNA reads TGTGCCAGTAGTATTGGCCAGCACTATGGCTACACCTTC.

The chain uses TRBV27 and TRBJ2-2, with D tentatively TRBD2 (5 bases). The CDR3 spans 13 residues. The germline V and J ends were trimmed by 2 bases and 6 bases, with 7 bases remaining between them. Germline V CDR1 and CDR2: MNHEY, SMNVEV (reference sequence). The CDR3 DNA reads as TGTGCCAGCAGTTTACTGGAGGCCGGGGAGCTGTTTTTT. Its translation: CASSLLEAGELFF.

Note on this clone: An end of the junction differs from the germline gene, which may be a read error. CDR3 protein: CASSIAGFGGELFF. In DNA form, the CDR3 reads TGTGCCAGTAGCATAGCGGGATTTGGAGGGGAGCTGTTTTTT. This chain joins TRBV19 and TRBJ2-2; TRBD2 aligns across 8 bases. This CDR3 region has 14 residues. Germline V gene lookup returns CDR1 LNHDA and CDR2 SQIVND (reference sequence).

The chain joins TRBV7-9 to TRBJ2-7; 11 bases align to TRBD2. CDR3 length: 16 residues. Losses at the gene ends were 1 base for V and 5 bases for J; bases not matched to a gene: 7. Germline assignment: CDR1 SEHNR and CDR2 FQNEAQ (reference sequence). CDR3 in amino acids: CASSLGASGRLHEQYF. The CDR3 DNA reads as TGTGCCAGCAGCTTAGGAGCTAGCGGGAGGCTCCACGAGCAGTACTTC.

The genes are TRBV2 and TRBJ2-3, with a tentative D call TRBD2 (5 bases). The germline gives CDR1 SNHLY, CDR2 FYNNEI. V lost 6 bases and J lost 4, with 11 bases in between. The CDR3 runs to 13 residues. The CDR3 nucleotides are TGTGCCAGCAGGCCGGAGGCTGCAGATACGCAGTATTTT. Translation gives CASRPEAADTQYF.

As DNA, the CDR3 is TGTGCCAGCAGTGCGCTCGGGCAAGAGACCCAGTACTTC. The encoded protein is CASSALGQETQYF. J is TRBJ2-5 and V is TRBV27, with unresolved D. Trimming pared 5 bases from V and 2 bases from J, leaving 9 bases between. The CDR3 consists of 13 residues. Germline values: CDR1 MNHEY, CDR2 SMNVEV (reference sequence).

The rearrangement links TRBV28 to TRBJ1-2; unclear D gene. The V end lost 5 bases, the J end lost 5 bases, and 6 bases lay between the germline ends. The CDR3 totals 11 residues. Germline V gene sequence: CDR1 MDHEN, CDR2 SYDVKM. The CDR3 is CASSPKYGYTF. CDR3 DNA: TGTGCCAGCAGTCCCAAGTATGGCTACACCTTC.

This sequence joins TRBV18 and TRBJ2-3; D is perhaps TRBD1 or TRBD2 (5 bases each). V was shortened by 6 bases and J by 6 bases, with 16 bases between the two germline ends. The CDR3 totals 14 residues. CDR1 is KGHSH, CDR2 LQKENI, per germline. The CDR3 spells CASSQGVVSDTQYF. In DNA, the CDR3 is TGTGCCAGCTCGCAGGGAGTAGTATCGGATACGCAGTATTTT.

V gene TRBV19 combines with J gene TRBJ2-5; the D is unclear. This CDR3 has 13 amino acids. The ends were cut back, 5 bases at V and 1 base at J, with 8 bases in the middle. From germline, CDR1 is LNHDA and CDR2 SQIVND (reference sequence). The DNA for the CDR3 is TGTGCCAGTAGTCTTACGTCCCAAGAGACCCAGTACTTC. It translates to CASSLTSQETQYF.

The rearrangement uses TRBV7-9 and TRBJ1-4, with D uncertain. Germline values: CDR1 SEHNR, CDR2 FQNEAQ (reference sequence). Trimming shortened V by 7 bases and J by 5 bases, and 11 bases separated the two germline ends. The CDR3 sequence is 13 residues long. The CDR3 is CASNPGLNEKLFF. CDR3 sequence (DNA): TGTGCCAGCAATCCGGGGTTAAATGAAAAACTGTTTTTT.

CDR3 sequence: CASSLGQGVYTGELFF. As DNA, the CDR3 is TGTGCCAGCAGCTTGGGACAGGGTGTGTACACCGGGGAGCTGTTTTTT. The V call is TRBV5-5, the J call TRBJ2-2, with 7 bases identical to TRBD1. The length of the CDR3 is 16 residues. Trimming cost V 0 bases and J 3 bases; bases outside gene matches: 5. Germline values: CDR1 SGHKS, CDR2 YYEKEE (reference sequence). Full variable domain (outside the CDR3, taken from reference TRBV5-5 and TRBJ2-2): DAGVTQSPTHLIKTRGQQVTLRCSPISGHKSVSWYQQVLGQGPQFIFQYYEKEERGRGNFPDRFSARQFPNYSSELNVNALLLGDSALYLCASSLGQGVYTGELFFGEGSRLTVL.

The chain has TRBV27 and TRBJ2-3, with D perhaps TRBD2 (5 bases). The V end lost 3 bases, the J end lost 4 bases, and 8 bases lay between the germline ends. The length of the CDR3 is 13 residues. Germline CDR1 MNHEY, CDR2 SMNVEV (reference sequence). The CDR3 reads CASSFRESDTQYF. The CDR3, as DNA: TGTGCCAGCAGTTTCCGGGAATCAGATACGCAGTATTTT.

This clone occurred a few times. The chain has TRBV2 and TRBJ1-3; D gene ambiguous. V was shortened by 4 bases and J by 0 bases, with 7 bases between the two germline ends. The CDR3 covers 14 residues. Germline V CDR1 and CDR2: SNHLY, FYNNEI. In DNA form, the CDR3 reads TGTGCCAGCAGTGTGTATGGCTCTGGAAACACCATATATTTT. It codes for CASSVYGSGNTIYF.

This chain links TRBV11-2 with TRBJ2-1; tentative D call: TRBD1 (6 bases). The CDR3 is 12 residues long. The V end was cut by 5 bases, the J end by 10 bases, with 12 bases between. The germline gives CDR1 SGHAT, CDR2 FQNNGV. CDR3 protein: CASSVGGFEQFF. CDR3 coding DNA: TGTGCCAGCAGCGTAGGGGGTTTCGAGCAGTTCTTC.